Below, 5 T cell receptor beta chains from the same sample are listed, as sequenced in a study of T cells in localized non-small cell lung cancer (dated by TCRdb to the early 2020s). The library relied on the immunoSEQ multiplex PCR assay. The clones in this table, taken by TCRdb from immuneACCESS, are in-frame only. Not every clone is retained; where verified, under half of the shortfall comes from an unresolved V gene, and the cause of the rest is unknown. In all, the sample holds roughly 25,000 clones, and roughly 80% of those were seen once. Together, the top ten hold roughly 5% of the sample. Sequencing used PBMCs, obtained before any cancer treatment. These receptor sequences come from a man between 40 and 70 years old with stage II lung adenocarcinoma.

The rearrangement uses TRBV7-9 and TRBJ2-1; 11 positions match TRBD2. This CDR3 comprises 17 residues. Germline V gene data show CDR1 as SEHNR and CDR2 as FQNEAQ (reference sequence). V shed 3 bases and J 3 bases; nucleotides not matched to a gene: 7. CDR3 loop: CASSFGPTSGGYNEQFF. CDR3 nucleotide sequence: TGTGCCAGCAGCTTTGGCCCCACTAGCGGGGGCTACAATGAGCAGTTCTTC.

The DNA of the CDR3 is TGTGCCATCAGCACAACAGGGGATGACTATGGCTACACCTTC. Protein sequence: CAISTTGDDYGYTF. The chain has TRBV10-3 and TRBJ1-2; 7 bases match TRBD1. The J segment lost 3 bases and the V segment lost 6 bases, leaving 7 bases of the junction unmatched. There are 14 residues in the CDR3. Germline loops: CDR1 ENHRY, CDR2 SYGVKD.

CDR3 sequence reads: CASSSGGGPGELFF. The CDR3, as DNA: TGTGCCAGCAGCTCTGGGGGGGGACCCGGGGAGCTGTTTTTT. The chain joins TRBV5-6 to TRBJ2-2; 7 nucleotides match TRBD2. The CDR3 totals 14 residues. CDR1 SGHDT and CDR2 YYEEEE come from the germline V gene. V was pared by 3 bases and J by 6 bases, with 5 bases of the junction left unmatched.

J is TRBJ2-7 and V is TRBV7-9; TRBD2 matches 7 bases. CDR1 and CDR2 (germline): SEHNR, FQNEAQ (reference sequence). The V and J ends lost 7 bases and 2 bases, in that order; junction bases with no gene match: 8. The CDR3 spans 14 residues. The CDR3 here is CASTHAGTTYEQYF. CDR3 in DNA: TGTGCCAGCACCCACGCCGGGACTACCTACGAGCAGTACTTC.

A single count supports this clone. The chain employs TRBV30 and TRBJ1-1; no reliable D call. V lost 5 bases to trimming and J lost 4 bases, with 11 bases between them. Germline V CDR1 and CDR2: GTSNPN, SVGIG (reference sequence). The CDR3 is 12 amino acids. DNA of the CDR3: TGTGCCTGGCACCTACATGGCACTGAAGCTTTCTTT. As protein: CAWHLHGTEAFF.